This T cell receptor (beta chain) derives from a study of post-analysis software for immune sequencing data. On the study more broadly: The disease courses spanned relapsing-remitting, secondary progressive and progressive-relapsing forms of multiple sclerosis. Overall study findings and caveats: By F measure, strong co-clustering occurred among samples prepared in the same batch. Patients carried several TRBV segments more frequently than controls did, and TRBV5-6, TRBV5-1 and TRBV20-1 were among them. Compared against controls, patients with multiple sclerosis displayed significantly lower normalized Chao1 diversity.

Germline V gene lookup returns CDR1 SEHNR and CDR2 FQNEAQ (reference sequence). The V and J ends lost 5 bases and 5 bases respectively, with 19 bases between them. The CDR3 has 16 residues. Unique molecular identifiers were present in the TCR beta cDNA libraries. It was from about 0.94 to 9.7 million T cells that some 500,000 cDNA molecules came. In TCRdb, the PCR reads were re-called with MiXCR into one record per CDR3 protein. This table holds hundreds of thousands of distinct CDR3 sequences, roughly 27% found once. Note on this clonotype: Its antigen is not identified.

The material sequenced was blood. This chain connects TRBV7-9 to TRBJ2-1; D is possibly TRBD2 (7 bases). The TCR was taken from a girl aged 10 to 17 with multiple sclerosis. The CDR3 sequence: CASSAPRGAVNNEQFF. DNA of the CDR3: TGTGCCAGCAGCGCCCCACGGGGGGCTGTAAACAATGAGCAGTTCTTC.